This record concerns one T cell receptor beta chain sequence. Antigen: not known. Germline loops: CDR1 MNHEY, CDR2 SVGAGI. V was shortened by 2 bases and J by 0 bases, with 10 bases between the two germline ends. There are 15 residues in the CDR3. Profiling relied on immunoSEQ multiplex PCR, and the TCRdb table lists in-frame clones only, not all of them. The sample has about 91,000 clones; 70% to 85% are singletons. Time point: baseline pretreatment blood. Treatment denoted: 15 Gy SBRT to primary tumor, nephrectomy 4 weeks later. The data were obtained in a study of radiation and T cells in renal cell carcinoma. About the research overall: Nephrectomy followed 15 Gy stereotactic body radiation by 4 weeks. Broader study findings: In blood, top tumor clones expanded by 2 weeks, shrinking by 4. Without pretreatment biopsies, baseline tumor clonotype presence was undetermined.

Sequenced material: blood, taken from a patient whose treatment included radiotherapy and nephrectomy. This clonotype was sampled from a man in his sixties with renal cell carcinoma. The V gene is TRBV6-5, the J gene TRBJ1-1, with D hard to call. The CDR3 nucleotides are TGTGCCAGCAGTTACCAGGTGGGGATGAACACTGAAGCTTTCTTT. Protein product: CASSYQVGMNTEAFF.